The rows below give T cell receptor beta chains drawn from one sample of a study of beta chain features in type 1 diabetes. This table comes from immunoSEQ multiplex PCR, and its TCRdb copy is limited to in-frame clones, with some not included. The sample contains hundreds of thousands of clones, approximately 10% of which appear only once. Source material: naive CD4+ T cells from blood. Every receptor here comes from a woman aged 25 to 39 in good health. Both conserved end residues are trimmed from each CDR3.

V | CDR3
TRBV27 | ASSRQGRIGTEAF
TRBV27 | ASSLSWTSAETQY
TRBV9 | ASVGGMEKLF
TRBV27 | ASSPGLAGRYNEQF
TRBV6-1 | ASSEFRWAGANVLT
TRBV19 | ASSAGRGYT
TRBV10-3 | AIRGSDNQPQH
TRBV29-1 | SVGYSRKETQY
TRBV6-5 | ASSYSSGPAGNEQF
TRBV4-2 | ASSQEDSGGPYTGELF
TRBV28 | ASSLIGTGDHEQY
TRBV7-9 | ASSRNEKLF
TRBV9 | ASSAAGYYGYT
TRBV28 | ASIRDLNTGELF
TRBV7-2 | ASSRQGPYNEQF
TRBV15 | ATSRDALVLAGGRNEQF
TRBV25-1 | ASRSTGTGYEQY
TRBV7-3 | ASSYAGGTEAF
TRBV30 | AWFQVSTGYT
TRBV15 | ATSRGPGDTDTQY
TRBV28 | ASSMGGAFVYEQY
TRBV30 | AWSVLAGVYNEQF
TRBV2 | ASKSNANTGELF
TRBV7-2 | ASSFVGVPNGYT
TRBV10-3 | ATGGVNTGELF
TRBV7-2 | ASSETGGVTEAF
TRBV5-1 | ASSFPDRGRTGELF